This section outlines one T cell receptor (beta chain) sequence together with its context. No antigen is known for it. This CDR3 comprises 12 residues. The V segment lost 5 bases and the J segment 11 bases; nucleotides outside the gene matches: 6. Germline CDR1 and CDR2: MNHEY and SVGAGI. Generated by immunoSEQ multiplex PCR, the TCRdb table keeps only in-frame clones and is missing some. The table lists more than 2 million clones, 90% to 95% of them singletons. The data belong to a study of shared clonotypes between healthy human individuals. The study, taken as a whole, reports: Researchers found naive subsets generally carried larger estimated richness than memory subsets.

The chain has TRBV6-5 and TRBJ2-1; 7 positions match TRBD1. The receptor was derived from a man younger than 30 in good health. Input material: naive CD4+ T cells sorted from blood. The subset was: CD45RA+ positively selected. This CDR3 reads CASSQGDGKQFF. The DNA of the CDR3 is TGTGCCAGCAGTCAGGGGGACGGGAAGCAGTTCTTC.